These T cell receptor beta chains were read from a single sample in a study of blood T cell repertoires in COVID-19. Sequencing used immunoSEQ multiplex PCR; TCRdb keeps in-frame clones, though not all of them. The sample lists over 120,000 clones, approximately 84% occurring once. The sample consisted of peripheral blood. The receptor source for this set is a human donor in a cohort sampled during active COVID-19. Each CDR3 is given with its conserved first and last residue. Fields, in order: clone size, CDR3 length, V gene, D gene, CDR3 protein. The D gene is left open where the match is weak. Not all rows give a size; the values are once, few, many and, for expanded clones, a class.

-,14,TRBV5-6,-,CASSFGYRNTEAFF
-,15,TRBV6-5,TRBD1,CASSRDRGMDTEAFF
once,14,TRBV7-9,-,CASSPQAVNTEAFF
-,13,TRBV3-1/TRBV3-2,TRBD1,CASSKTGLYEQYF
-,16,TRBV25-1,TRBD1,CASSGLGTGINNEQFF
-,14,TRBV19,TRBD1,CASNPGQDNEKLFF
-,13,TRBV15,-,CATSRVVGNEQFF
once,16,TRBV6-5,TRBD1,CASSYAWTGLTTEAFF
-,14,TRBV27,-,CASNVGGAGETQYF
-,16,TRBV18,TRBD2,CASSPSAGGVTDTQYF
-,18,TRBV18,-,CASSPLQIARTNTGELFF
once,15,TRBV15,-,CATSRNRDSNQPQHF
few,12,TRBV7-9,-,CASSPPGRGYTF
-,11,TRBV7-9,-,CASSLDRIAFF
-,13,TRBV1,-,CTPSRDRGAEAFF
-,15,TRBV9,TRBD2,CASGGASGGRYEQYF
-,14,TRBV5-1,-,CASSPGGSNQPQHF
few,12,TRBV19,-,CASTRGGQPQHF
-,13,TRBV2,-,CASSERTVYGYTF
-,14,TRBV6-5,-,CASSGGQHTGELFF
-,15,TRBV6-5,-,CASNAVLTNTGELFF
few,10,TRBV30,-,CAWSLGTKYF
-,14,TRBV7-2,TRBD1,CASRLGQGAYGYTF
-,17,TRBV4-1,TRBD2,CASSQAGLAGGQETQYF
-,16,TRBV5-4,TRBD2,CASSFPAGDLADTQYF
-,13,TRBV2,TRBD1,CASREGAGDTIYF
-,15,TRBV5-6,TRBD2,CASGTSGSRYNEQFF
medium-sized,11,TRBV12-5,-,CASGFGFEAFF
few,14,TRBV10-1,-,CASRDRNINEKLFF
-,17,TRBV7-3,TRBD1,CASSWDRGFSGANVLTF
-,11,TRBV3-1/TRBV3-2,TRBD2,CASSHTGGLFF
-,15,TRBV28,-,CASSSSRGYQETQYF
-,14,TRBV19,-,CASSVRLKNTEAFF
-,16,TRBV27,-,CASSSRQLASTDTQYF
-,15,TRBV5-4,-,CASSWGDATNEKLFF
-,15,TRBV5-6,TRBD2,CASSLAGAGGHTQYF
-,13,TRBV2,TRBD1,CASSRDSNEKLFF
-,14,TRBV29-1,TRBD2,CSVPRLAGADTQYF
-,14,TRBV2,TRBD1,CASSGDRGIYGYTF
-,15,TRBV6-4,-,CASSDSSLDTGELFF
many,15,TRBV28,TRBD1,CASSLTGQGYNEQFF
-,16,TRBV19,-,CASSIPVAGYNEKLFF
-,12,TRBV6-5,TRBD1,CASGQGADTQYF
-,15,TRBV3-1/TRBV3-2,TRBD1,CASSLQDRTAYGYTF
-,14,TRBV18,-,CASSPLRGQETQYF
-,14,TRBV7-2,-,CASSPVGQSYGYTF
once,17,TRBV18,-,CASSPPRPGGSTDTQYF
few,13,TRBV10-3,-,CAISGDSGNEQFF
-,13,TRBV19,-,CASSQGPDQPQHF
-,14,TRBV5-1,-,CASSFGGANEKLFF
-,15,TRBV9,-,CASSRPEGTTGELFF
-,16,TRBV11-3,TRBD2,CASSFGGGVPYNEQFF
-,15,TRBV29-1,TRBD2,CSVPTSGRSADTQYF
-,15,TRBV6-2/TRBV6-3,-,CASSFAGGVTDTQYF
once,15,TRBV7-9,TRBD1,CASSLPQGAQETQYF
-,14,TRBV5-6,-,CASSTAGTFYEQYF
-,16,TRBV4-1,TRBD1,CASSQSRGLGTGELFF